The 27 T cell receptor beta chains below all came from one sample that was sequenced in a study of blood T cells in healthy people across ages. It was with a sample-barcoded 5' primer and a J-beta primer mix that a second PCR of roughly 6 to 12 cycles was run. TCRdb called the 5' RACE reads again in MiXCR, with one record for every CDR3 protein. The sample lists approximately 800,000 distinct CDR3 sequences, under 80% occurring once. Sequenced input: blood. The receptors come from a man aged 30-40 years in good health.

CDR3: CSASRGRNYEQYF. CDR3 nucleotide sequence: TGCAGTGCTAGTAGGGGGCGCAACTACGAGCAGTACTTC. This chain uses TRBV20-1 with TRBJ2-7, with TRBD1 matching 7 bases. Trimming took 3 bases from V and 3 from J; bases not matched to a gene: 5. Germline values: CDR1 DFQATT, CDR2 SNEGSKA (reference sequence). The CDR3 covers 13 residues.

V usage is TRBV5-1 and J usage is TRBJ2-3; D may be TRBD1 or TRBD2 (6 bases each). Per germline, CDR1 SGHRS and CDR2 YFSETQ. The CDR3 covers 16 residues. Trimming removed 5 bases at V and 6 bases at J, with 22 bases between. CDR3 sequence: CASSRTGTQGRDTQYF. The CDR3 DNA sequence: TGCGCCAGCAGTCGCACAGGGACTCAAGGGAGGGATACGCAGTATTTT.

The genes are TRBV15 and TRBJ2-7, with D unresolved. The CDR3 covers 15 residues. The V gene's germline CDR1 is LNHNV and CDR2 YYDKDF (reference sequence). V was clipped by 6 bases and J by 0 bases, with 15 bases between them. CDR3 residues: CATRPDTMSSYEQYF. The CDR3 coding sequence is TGTGCCACCAGACCCGACACGATGAGCTCCTACGAGCAGTACTTC.

Here the CDR3 DNA reads TGTGCCAGCACCCTGGACAGGAAGAGCTACAATGAGCAGTTCTTC. This gives the protein CASTLDRKSYNEQFF. V gene TRBV6-6 combines with J gene TRBJ2-1; TRBD1 matches 7 bases. Germline V CDR1 and CDR2: MNHNY, SVGAGI (reference sequence). The CDR3 is made up of 15 amino acids. J gave up 3 bases and V 7 bases, and 9 bases lay outside the gene matches.

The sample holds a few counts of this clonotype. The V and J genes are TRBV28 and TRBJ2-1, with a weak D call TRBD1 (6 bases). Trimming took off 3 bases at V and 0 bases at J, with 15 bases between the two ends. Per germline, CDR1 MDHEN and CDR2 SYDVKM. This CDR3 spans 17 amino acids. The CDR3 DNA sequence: TGTGCCAGCAGTTTTTGGGGGCTCCGCAGCTCCTACAATGAGCAGTTCTTC. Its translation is CASSFWGLRSSYNEQFF.

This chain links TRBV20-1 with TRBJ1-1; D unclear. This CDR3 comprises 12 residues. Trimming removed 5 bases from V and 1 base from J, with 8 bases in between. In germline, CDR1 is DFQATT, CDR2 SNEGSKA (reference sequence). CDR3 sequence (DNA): TGCAGTGCTGAGTGGGGGAACACTGAAGCTTTCTTT. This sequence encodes CSAEWGNTEAFF.

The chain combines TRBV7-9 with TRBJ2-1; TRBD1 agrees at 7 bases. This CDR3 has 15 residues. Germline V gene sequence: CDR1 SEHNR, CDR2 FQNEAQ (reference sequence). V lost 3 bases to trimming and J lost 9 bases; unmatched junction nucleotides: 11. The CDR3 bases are TGTGCCAGCAGCTTTCCCCGACAGGGCGTGGGTGAGCAGTTCTTC. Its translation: CASSFPRQGVGEQFF.

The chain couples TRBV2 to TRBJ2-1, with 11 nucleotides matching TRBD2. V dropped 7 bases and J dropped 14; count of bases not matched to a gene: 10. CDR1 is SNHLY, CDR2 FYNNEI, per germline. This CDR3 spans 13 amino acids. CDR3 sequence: CASTASGGLTEFF. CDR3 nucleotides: TGTGCCAGCACTGCTAGCGGGGGGCTCACGGAGTTCTTC.

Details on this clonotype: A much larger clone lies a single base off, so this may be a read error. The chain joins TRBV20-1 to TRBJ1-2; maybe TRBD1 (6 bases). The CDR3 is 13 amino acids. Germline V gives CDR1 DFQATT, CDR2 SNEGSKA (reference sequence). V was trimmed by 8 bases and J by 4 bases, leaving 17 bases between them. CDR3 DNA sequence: TGCAGTACGAGGGACATCTATGCCTATGGCTACACCTTC. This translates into CSTRDIYAYGYTF.

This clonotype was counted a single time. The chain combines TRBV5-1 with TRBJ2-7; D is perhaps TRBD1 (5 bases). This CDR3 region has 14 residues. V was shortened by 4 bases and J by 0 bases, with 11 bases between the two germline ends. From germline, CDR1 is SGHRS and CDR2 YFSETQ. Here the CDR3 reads CASSQPDNSYEQYF. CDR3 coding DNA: TGCGCCAGCAGCCAACCGGACAACTCCTACGAGCAGTACTTC.

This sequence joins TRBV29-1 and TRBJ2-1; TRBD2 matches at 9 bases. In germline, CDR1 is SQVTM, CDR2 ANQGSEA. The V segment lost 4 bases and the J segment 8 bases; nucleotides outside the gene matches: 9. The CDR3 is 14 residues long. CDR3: CSVVSGGPIHEQFF. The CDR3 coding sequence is TGCAGCGTTGTGAGCGGGGGGCCTATACATGAGCAGTTCTTC.

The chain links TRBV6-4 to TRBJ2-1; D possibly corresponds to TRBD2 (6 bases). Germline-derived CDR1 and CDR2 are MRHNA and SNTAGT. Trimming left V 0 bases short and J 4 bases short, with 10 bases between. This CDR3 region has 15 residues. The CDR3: CASSDSAGTYNEQFF. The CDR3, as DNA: TGTGCCAGCAGTGACTCGGCGGGGACTTACAATGAGCAGTTCTTC.

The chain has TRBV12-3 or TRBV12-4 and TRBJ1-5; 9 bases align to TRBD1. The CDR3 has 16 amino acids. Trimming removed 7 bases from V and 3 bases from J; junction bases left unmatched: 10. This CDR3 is CASNPGQGSFNQPQHF. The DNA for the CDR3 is TGTGCCAGCAACCCGGGACAGGGAAGTTTCAATCAGCCCCAGCATTTT.

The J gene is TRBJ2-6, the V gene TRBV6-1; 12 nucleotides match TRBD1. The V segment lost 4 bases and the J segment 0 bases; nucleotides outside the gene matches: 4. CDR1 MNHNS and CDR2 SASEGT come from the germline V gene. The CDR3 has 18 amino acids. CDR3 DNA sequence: TGTGCCAGCAGTGGAACGGGACAGGGGGCCTCTGGGGCCAACGTCCTGACTTTC. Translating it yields CASSGTGQGASGANVLTF.

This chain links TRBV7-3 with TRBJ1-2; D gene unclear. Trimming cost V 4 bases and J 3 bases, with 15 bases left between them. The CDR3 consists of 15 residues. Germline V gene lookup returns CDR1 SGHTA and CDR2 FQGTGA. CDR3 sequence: CASSSPPNIYYGYTF. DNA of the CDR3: TGTGCCAGCAGCTCTCCCCCGAATATTTACTATGGCTACACCTTC.

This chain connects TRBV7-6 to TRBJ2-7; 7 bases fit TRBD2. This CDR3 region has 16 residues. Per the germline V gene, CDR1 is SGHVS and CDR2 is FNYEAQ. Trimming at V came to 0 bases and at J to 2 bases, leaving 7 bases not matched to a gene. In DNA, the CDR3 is TGTGCCAGCAGCTTAGCTAGCGGCGGGGGACCCTACGAGCAGTACTTC. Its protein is CASSLASGGGPYEQYF.

CDR3 loop: CASSPGTWGTDTQYF. The CDR3 nucleotides are TGTGCCAGCAGCCCGGGGACATGGGGGACAGATACGCAGTATTTT. The chain combines TRBV7-2 with TRBJ2-3; D is perhaps TRBD1 (6 bases). The CDR3 sequence is 15 residues long. V was trimmed by 5 bases and J by 3 bases, leaving 15 bases between them. Germline CDR1 and CDR2: SGHTA and FQGNSA. Using reference TRBV7-2 and TRBJ2-3 for the parts outside the CDR3, the full variable domain is GAGVSQSPSNKVTEKGKDVELRCDPISGHTALYWYRQSLGQGLEFLIYFQGNSAPDKSGLPSDRFSAERTGGSVSTLTIQRTQQEDSAVYLCASSPGTWGTDTQYFGPGTRLTVL.

Here the CDR3 DNA reads TGCGCCAGCAGCCAAAGCGCGTTACAGGGACCAAGTTGGACCCAGTACTTC. The encoded protein is CASSQSALQGPSWTQYF. The V gene is TRBV4-3, the J gene TRBJ2-7; tentative D call: TRBD1 (6 bases). The DNA end is a closer match to TRBJ2-5, so the J assignment may be wrong. The CDR3 extends over 17 amino acids. The germline gives CDR1 LGHNA, CDR2 YSLEER.

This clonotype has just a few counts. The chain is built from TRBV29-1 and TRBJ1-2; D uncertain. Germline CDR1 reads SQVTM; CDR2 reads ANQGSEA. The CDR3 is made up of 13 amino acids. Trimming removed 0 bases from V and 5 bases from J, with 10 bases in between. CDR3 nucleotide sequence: TGCAGCGTTGAAGAAGGAGGCCCTTATGGCTACACCTTC. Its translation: CSVEEGGPYGYTF.

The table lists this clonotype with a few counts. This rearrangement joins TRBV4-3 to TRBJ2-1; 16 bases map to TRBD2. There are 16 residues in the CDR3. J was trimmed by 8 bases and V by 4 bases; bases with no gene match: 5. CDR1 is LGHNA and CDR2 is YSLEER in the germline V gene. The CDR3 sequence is CASSPGTSGGAYEQFF. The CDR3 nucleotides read TGCGCCAGCAGCCCAGGGACTAGCGGGGGGGCCTATGAGCAGTTCTTC.

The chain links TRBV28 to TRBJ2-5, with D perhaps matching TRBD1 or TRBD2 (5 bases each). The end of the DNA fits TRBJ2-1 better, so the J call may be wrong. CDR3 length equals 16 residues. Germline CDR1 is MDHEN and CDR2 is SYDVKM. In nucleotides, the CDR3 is TGTGCCAGCAGTTTAAGCCGGGGCAGGGACCAAGAGACCCAGTTCTTC. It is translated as CASSLSRGRDQETQFF.

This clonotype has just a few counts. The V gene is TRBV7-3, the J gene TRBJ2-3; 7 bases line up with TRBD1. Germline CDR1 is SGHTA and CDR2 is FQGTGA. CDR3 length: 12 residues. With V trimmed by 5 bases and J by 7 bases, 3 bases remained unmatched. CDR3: CASSPGGHTQYF. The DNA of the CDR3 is TGTGCCAGCAGCCCAGGGGGTCATACGCAGTATTTT.

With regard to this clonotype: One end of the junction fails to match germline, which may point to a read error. This CDR3 reads CASHRPNTGAFF. CDR3 DNA sequence: TGTGCCAGCCACAGACCGAACACTGGAGCTTTCTTT. The J gene is TRBJ1-1, the V gene TRBV6-5; no firm D call. CDR1 and CDR2 (germline): MNHEY, SVGAGI. CDR3 length: 12 amino acids.

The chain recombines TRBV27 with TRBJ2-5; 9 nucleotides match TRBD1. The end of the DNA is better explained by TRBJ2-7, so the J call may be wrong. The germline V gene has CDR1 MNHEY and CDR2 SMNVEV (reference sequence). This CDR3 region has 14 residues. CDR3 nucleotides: TGTGCCAGCAGATTACAGGGGGCTAAAGGCGAGCAGTACTTC. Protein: CASRLQGAKGEQYF.

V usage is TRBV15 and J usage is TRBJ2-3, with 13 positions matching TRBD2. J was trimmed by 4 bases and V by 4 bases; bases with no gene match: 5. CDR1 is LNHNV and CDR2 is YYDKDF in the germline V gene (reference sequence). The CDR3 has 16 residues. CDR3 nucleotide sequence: TGTGCCACCAGCAAGGGACTAGCGGGGATACCAGATACGCAGTATTTT. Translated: CATSKGLAGIPDTQYF.

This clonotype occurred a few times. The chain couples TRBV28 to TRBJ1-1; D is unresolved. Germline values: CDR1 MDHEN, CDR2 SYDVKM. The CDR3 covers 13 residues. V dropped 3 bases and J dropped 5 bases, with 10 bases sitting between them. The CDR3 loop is CASSLGGSTEAFF. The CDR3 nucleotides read TGTGCCAGCAGTTTGGGAGGGTCGACTGAAGCTTTCTTT.

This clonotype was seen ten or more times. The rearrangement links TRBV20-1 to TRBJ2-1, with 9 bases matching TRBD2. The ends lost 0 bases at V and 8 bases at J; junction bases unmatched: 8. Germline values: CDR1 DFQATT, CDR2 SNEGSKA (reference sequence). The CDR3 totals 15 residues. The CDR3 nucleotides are TGCAGTGCTAGAGATTGGGTAGCGGGAGTCCATGAGCAGTTCTTC. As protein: CSARDWVAGVHEQFF.